Shown below are 9 T cell receptor beta chains from a single sample sequenced in a study of OX40 agonist ivuxolimab in advanced cancers. Sequencing used immunoSEQ multiplex PCR; TCRdb keeps in-frame clones, though not all of them. The table includes 75,000 to 95,000 clones, 92% detected once. The sequencing here drew on CD4+ or CD8+ T cells sorted from blood, taken in a trial of the OX40 agonist ivuxolimab. These receptors originate from an adult with an advanced solid tumor such as melanoma, head and neck, liver or kidney cancer.

This clone was counted once. The J gene is TRBJ1-5, the V gene TRBV7-2; D is unclear. V lost 0 bases and J lost 5, with 2 bases in between. Germline CDR1 is SGHTA and CDR2 is FQGNSA. This CDR3 region has 12 residues. CDR3 DNA: TGTGCCAGCAGCTTAGCCGATCAGCCCCAGCATTTT. Encoded protein: CASSLADQPQHF.

This CDR3 reads CASSVRQGAGYEQYF. In DNA form, the CDR3 reads TGTGCCAGCAGCGTCCGTCAGGGGGCTGGCTACGAGCAGTACTTC. The rearrangement links TRBV4-2 to TRBJ2-7; 8 nucleotides agree with TRBD1. Germline V gene lookup returns CDR1 LGHNA and CDR2 YNFKEQ. This CDR3 has 15 residues. V lost 5 bases and J lost 3; bases outside the gene matches: 9.

The CDR3 DNA is TGCGCCAGCAGCTGGGCCGGGACAGGAAACACCGGGGAGCTGTTTTTT. It encodes CASSWAGTGNTGELFF. The V gene is TRBV5-1, the J gene TRBJ2-2; 8 positions match TRBD1. The CDR3 is 16 residues long. The trim removed 3 bases at V and 2 bases at J, leaving 6 bases unmatched. From germline, CDR1 is SGHRS and CDR2 YFSETQ.

V usage is TRBV9 and J usage is TRBJ1-2; D is undetermined. Germline-derived CDR1 and CDR2 are SGDLS and YYNGEE. The CDR3 runs 15 residues. The V end lost 0 bases, the J end lost 2 bases, and 11 bases lay between the germline ends. This CDR3 is CASSVEGKLNYGYTF. As DNA, the CDR3 is TGTGCCAGCAGCGTAGAAGGGAAATTAAACTATGGCTACACCTTC. Full variable domain (outside the CDR3, taken from reference TRBV9 and TRBJ1-2): DSGVTQTPKHLITATGQRVTLRCSPRSGDLSVYWYQQSLDQGLQFLIQYYNGEERAKGNILERFSAQQFPDLHSELNLSSLELGDSALYFCASSVEGKLNYGYTFGSGTRLTVV.

The V and J genes are TRBV11-3 and TRBJ2-1; D gene ambiguous. Germline-derived CDR1 and CDR2 are SGHNT and YENEEA. Trimming pared 5 bases from V and 4 bases from J, leaving 12 bases between. This CDR3 spans 14 amino acids. The CDR3 reads CASSQAAGYNEQFF. For the CDR3, the DNA is TGTGCCAGCAGCCAAGCAGCAGGTTACAATGAGCAGTTCTTC.

V usage is TRBV7-9 and J usage is TRBJ1-1; no firm D call. V was cut by 6 bases and J by 6 bases, with 14 bases left in between. This CDR3 comprises 13 residues. Germline-derived CDR1 and CDR2 are SEHNR and FQNEAQ (reference sequence). The CDR3 region has the DNA TGTGCCAGCAGACCACGCGGGGAGGCTGAAGCTTTCTTT. Translated, it gives CASRPRGEAEAFF.

The chain couples TRBV7-8 to TRBJ2-1; possibly TRBD1 or TRBD2 for D (6 bases each). Germline V gives CDR1 SGHVS, CDR2 FQNEAQ. CDR3 length equals 19 residues. V lost 4 bases to trimming and J lost 3 bases, with 25 bases between them. DNA of the CDR3: TGTGCCAGCAGCTCTATTCGGGGGACGGGGGCACCTTTCTACAATGAGCAGTTCTTC. This gives the protein CASSSIRGTGAPFYNEQFF. The entire variable domain, with the rest obtained from reference TRBV7-8 and TRBJ2-1, is as follows: GAGVSQSPRYKVAKRGQDVALRCDPISGHVSLFWYQQALGQGPEFLTYFQNEAQLDKSGLPSDRFFAERPEGSVSTLKIQRTQQEDSAVYLCASSSIRGTGAPFYNEQFFGPGTRLTVL.

Remarks on this clone: Compared with germline, one end of the junction differs, possibly owing to a read error. The chain is built from TRBV7-2 and TRBJ1-1; D is undetermined. The length of the CDR3 is 12 residues. In germline, CDR1 is SGHTA, CDR2 FQGNSA. The CDR3 nucleotides read TGTGCCAGTAGCTTCGGGCCGACTGAAGCTTTCTTT. Protein: CASSFGPTEAFF.

V gene TRBV5-1 combines with J gene TRBJ1-1; no clear D gene. Germline V CDR1 and CDR2: SGHRS, YFSETQ. The CDR3 runs to 13 residues. Trimming shortened V by 6 bases and J by 0 bases, and 9 bases separated the two germline ends. The CDR3 coding sequence is TGCGCCAGCATGAAAGTCATGAACACTGAAGCTTTCTTT. Translating it yields CASMKVMNTEAFF.